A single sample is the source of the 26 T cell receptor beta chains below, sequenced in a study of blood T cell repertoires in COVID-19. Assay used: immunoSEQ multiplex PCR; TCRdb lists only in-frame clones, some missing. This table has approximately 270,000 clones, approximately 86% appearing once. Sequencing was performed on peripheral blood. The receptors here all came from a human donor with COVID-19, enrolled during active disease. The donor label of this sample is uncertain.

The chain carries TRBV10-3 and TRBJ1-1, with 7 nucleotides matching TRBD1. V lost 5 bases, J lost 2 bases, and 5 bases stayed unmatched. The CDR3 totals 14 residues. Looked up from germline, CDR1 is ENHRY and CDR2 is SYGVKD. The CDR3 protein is CAISSGTENTEAFF. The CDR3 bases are TGTGCCATCAGTTCCGGGACAGAAAACACTGAAGCTTTCTTT.

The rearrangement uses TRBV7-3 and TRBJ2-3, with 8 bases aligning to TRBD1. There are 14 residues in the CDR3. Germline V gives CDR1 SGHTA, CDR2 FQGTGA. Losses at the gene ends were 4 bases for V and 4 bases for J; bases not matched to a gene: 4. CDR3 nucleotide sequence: TGTGCCAGCAGCTCGGGACAGGTCTCAGATACGCAGTATTTT. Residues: CASSSGQVSDTQYF.

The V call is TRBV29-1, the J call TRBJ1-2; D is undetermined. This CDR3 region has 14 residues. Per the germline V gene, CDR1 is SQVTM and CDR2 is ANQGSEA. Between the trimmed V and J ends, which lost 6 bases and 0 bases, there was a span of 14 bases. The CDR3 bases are TGCAGCGTGGCAGGACTCCGAGCTAACTATGGCTACACCTTC. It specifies CSVAGLRANYGYTF.

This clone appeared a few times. CDR3 sequence reads: CASSRKTGETEAFF. In DNA form, the CDR3 reads TGTGCCAGCTCACGAAAGACAGGGGAGACTGAAGCTTTCTTT. The chain uses TRBV18 and TRBJ1-1; 8 bases are shared with TRBD1. The CDR3 loop spans 14 amino acids. J lost 5 bases, V lost 4 bases, and 6 bases had no gene match. Germline-derived CDR1 and CDR2 are KGHSH and LQKENI.

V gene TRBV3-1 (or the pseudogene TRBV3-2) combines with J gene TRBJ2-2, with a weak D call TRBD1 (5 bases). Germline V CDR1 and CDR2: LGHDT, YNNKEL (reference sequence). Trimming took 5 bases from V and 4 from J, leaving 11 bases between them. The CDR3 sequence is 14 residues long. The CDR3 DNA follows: TGTGCCAGCAGCGGTCAGGGCGGCACCGGGGAGCTGTTTTTT. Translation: CASSGQGGTGELFF.

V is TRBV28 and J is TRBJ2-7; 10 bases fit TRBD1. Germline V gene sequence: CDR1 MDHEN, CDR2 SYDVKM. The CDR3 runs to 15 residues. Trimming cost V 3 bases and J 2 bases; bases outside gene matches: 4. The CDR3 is CASSLAGTGAYEQYF. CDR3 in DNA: TGTGCCAGCAGTTTGGCCGGGACAGGGGCCTACGAGCAGTACTTC.

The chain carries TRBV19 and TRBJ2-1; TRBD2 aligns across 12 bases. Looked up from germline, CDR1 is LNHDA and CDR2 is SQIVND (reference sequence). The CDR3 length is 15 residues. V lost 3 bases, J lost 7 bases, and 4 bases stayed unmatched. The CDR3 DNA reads TGTGCCAGTAGTATTACTAGCGGGAGGCGGAATGAGCAGTTCTTC. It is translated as CASSITSGRRNEQFF.

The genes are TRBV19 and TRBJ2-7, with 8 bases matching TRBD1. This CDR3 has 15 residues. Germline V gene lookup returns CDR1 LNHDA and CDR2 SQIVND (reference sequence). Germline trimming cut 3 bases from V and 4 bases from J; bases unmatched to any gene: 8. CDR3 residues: CASSIPGTGRYEQYF. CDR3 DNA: TGTGCCAGTAGTATCCCCGGGACAGGCCGATACGAGCAGTACTTC.

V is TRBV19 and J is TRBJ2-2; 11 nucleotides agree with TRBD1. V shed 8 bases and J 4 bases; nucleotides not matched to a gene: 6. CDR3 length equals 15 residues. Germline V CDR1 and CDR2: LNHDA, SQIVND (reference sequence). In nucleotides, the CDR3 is TGTGCCAGTCAGGACAGGGGGCGCAGCACCGGGGAGCTGTTTTTT. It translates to CASQDRGRSTGELFF.

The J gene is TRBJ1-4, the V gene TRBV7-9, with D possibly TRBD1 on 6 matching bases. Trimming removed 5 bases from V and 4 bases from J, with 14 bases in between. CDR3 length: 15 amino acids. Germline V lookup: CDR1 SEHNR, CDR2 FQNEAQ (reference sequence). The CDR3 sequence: CASSERGTLNEKLFF. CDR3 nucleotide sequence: TGTGCCAGCAGCGAAAGAGGGACACTTAATGAAAAACTGTTTTTT.

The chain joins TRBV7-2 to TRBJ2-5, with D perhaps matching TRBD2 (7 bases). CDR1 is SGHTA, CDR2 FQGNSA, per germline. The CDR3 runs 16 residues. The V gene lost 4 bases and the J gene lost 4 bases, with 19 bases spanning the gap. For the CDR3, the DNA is TGTGCCAGCAGCTCCGTTTCGGGGGGCCAGGGAGAGACCCAGTACTTC. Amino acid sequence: CASSSVSGGQGETQYF.

The DNA of the CDR3 is TGCAGCGTACGCCTGGCGGGGGCCGCGGGAAACACCATATATTTT. It is translated as CSVRLAGAAGNTIYF. J is TRBJ1-3 and V is TRBV29-1; D perhaps matches TRBD1 (6 bases). Trimming pared 6 bases from V and 4 bases from J, leaving 19 bases between. Germline CDR1 reads SQVTM; CDR2 reads ANQGSEA. The CDR3 covers 15 residues.

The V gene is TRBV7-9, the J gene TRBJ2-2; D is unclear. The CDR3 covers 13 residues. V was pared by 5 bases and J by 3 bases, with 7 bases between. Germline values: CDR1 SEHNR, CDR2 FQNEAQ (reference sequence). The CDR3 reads CASSPLYTGELFF. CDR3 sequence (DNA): TGTGCCAGCAGCCCCCTTTACACCGGGGAGCTGTTTTTT. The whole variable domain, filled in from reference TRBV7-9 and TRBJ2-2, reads DTGVSQNPRHKITKRGQNVTFRCDPISEHNRLYWYRQTLGQGPEFLTYFQNEAQLEKSRLLSDRFSAERPKGSFSTLEIQRTEQGDSAMYLCASSPLYTGELFFGEGSRLTVL.

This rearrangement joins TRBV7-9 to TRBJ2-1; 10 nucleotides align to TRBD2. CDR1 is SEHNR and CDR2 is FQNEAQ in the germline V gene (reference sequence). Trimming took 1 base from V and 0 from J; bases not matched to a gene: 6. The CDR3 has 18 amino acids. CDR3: CASSLGTSGFFSYNEQFF. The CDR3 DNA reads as TGTGCCAGCAGCTTAGGGACTAGCGGTTTTTTCTCCTACAATGAGCAGTTCTTC.

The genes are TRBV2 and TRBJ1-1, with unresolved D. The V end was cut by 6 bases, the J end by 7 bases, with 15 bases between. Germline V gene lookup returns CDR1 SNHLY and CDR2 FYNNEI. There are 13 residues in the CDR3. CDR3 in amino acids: CASRPDEEGEAFF. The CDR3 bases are TGTGCCAGCAGGCCGGACGAGGAGGGTGAAGCTTTCTTT.

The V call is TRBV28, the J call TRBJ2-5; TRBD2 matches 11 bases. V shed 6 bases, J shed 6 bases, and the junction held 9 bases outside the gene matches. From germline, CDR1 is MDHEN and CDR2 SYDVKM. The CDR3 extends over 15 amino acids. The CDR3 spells CASSPGLAVGQTQYF. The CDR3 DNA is TGTGCCAGCAGCCCGGGACTAGCGGTGGGGCAGACCCAGTACTTC.

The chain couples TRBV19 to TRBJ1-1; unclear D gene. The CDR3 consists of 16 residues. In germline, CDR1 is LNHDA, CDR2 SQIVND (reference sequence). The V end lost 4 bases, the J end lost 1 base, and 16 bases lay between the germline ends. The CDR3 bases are TGTGCCAGTAGTAGGAGGTCAGAGGTCCCGAACACTGAAGCTTTCTTT. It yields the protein CASSRRSEVPNTEAFF.

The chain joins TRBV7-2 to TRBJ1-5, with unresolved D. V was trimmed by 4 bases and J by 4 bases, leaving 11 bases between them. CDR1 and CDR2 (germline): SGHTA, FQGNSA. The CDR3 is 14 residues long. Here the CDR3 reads CASSSATANQPQHF. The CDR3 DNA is TGTGCCAGCAGCTCCGCAACCGCGAATCAGCCCCAGCATTTT.

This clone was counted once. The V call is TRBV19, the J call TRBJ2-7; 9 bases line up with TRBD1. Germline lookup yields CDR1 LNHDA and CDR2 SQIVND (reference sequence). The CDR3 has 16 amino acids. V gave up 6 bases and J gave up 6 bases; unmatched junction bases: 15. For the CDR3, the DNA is TGTGCCAGTAGCGGCCCCCGACAGGGGGTATTATTCGAGCAGTACTTC. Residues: CASSGPRQGVLFEQYF.

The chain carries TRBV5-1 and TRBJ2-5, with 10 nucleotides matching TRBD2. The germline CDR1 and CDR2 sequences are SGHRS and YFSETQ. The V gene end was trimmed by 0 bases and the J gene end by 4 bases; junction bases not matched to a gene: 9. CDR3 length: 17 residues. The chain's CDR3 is CASSLGLAGVVGETQYF. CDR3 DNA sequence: TGCGCCAGCAGCTTGGGGCTAGCGGGAGTGGTGGGAGAGACCCAGTACTTC.

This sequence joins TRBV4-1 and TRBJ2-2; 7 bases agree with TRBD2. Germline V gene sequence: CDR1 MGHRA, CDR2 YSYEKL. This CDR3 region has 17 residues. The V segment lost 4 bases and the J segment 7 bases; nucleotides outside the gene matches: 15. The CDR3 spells CASSPTFSTSHNGELFF. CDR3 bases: TGCGCCAGCAGCCCGACCTTTTCGACTAGCCATAACGGGGAGCTGTTTTTT.

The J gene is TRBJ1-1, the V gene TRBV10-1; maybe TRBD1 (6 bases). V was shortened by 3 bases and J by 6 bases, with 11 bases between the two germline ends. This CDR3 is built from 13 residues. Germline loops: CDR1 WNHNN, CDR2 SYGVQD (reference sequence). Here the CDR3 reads CASSDRYRAEAFF. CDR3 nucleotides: TGCGCCAGCAGTGATCGGTACAGGGCTGAAGCTTTCTTT.

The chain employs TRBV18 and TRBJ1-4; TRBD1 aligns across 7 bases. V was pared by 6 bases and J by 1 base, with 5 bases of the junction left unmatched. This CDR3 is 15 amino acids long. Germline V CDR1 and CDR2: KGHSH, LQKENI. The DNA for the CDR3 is TGTGCCAGCTCCCACCGGGACAGAACTAATGAAAAACTGTTTTTT. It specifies CASSHRDRTNEKLFF. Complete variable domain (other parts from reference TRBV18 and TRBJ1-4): NAGVMQNPRHLVRRRGQEARLRCSPMKGHSHVYWYRQLPEEGLKFMVYLQKENIIDESGMPKERFSAEFPKEGPSILRIQQVVRGDSAAYFCASSHRDRTNEKLFFGSGTQLSVL.

The CDR3 DNA reads as TGTGCCAGTAGTTCCGGCGGGGCCCCGAACACTGAAGCTTTCTTT. It translates to CASSSGGAPNTEAFF. The chain combines TRBV19 with TRBJ1-1, with D tentatively TRBD1 (5 bases). The CDR3 runs 15 residues. Germline loops: CDR1 LNHDA, CDR2 SQIVND (reference sequence). The ends were cut back, 5 bases at V and 1 base at J, with 14 bases in the middle. Drawing the rest from reference TRBV19 and TRBJ1-1, the complete variable domain is DGGITQSPKYLFRKEGQNVTLSCEQNLNHDAMYWYRQDPGQGLRLIYYSQIVNDFQKGDIAEGYSVSREKKESFPLTVTSAQKNPTAFYLCASSSGGAPNTEAFFGQGTRLTVV.

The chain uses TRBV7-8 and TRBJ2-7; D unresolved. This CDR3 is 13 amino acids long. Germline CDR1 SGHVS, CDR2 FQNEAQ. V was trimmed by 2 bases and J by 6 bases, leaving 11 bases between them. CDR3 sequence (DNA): TGTGCCAGCAGCTTATGCCAAAGCTGCGAGCAGTACTTC. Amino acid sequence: CASSLCQSCEQYF.

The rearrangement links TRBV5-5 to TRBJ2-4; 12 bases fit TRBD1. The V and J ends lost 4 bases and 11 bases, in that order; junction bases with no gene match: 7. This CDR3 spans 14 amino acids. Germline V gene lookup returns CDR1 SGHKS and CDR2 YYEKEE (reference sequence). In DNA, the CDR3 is TGTGCCAGCAGCCCCCTCGGGACAGGGGGCCTTCAGTACTTC. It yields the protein CASSPLGTGGLQYF.